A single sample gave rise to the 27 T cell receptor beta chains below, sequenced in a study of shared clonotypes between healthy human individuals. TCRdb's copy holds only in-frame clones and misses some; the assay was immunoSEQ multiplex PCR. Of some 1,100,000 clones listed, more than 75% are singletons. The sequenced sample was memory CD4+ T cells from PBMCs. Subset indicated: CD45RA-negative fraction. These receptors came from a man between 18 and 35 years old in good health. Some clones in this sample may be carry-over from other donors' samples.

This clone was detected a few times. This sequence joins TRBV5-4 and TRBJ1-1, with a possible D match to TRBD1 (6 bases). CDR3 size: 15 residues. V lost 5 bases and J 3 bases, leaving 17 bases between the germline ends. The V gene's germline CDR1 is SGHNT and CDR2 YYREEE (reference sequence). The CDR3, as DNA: TGTGCCAGCAGTTCTCAAGGGGGTATCGACACTGAAGCTTTCTTT. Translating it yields CASSSQGGIDTEAFF.

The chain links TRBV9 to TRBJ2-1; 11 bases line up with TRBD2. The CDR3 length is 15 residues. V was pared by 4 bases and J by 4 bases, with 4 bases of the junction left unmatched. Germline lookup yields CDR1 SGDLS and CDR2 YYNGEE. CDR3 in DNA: TGTGCCAGCAGCTTGACTAGCGGGATTTACAATGAGCAGTTCTTC. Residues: CASSLTSGIYNEQFF.

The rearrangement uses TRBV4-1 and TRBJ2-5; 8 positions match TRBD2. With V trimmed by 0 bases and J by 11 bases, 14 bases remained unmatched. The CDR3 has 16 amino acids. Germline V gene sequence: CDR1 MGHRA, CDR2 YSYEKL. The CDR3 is CASSQEKAGADVEQYF. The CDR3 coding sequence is TGCGCCAGCAGCCAAGAGAAAGCGGGAGCCGACGTGGAGCAGTACTTC.

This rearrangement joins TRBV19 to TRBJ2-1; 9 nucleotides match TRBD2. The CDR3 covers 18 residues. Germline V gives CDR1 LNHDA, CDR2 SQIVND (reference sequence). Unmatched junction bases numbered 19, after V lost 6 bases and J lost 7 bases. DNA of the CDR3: TGTGCCAGTAGCAAACAATATGGGGCGGGAGGGCTCCTGAATGAGCAGTTCTTC. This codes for CASSKQYGAGGLLNEQFF.

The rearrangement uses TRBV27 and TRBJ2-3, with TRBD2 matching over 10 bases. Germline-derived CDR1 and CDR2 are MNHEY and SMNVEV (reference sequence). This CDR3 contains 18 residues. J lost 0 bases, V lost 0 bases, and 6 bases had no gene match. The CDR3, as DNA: TGTGCCAGCAGTTTATCGCGACTAGCGGGCCCTAGCACAGATACGCAGTATTTT. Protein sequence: CASSLSRLAGPSTDTQYF.

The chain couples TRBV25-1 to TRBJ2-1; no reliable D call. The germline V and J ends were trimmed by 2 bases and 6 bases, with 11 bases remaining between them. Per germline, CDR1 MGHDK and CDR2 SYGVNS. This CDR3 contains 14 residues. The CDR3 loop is CASSERATSNEQFF. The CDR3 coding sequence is TGTGCCAGCAGTGAACGCGCTACCTCCAATGAGCAGTTCTTC.

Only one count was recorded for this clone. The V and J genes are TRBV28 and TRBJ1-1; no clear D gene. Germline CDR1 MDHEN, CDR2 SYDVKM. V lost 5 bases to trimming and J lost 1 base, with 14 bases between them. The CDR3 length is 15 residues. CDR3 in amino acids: CASSPHREWNTEAFF. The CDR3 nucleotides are TGTGCCAGCAGTCCCCATCGGGAGTGGAACACTGAAGCTTTCTTT. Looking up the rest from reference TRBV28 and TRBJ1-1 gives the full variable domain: DVKVTQSSRYLVKRTGEKVFLECVQDMDHENMFWYRQDPGLGLRLIYFSYDVKMKEKGDIPEGYSVSREKKERFSLILESASTNQTSMYLCASSPHREWNTEAFFGQGTRLTVV.

The DNA of the CDR3 is TGTGCCAGTAGTATTGCTAACACCGGGGAGCTGTTTTTT. Translated: CASSIANTGELFF. This chain links TRBV19 with TRBJ2-2; no clear D. Germline V gene sequence: CDR1 LNHDA, CDR2 SQIVND (reference sequence). Trimming removed 3 bases at V and 2 bases at J, with 4 bases between. This CDR3 has 13 residues.

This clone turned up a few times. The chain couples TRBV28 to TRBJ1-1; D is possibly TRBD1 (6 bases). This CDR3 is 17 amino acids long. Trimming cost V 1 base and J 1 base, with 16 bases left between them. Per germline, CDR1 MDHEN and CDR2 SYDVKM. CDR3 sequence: CASSLFGGGPANTEAFF. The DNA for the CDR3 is TGTGCCAGCAGTTTATTCGGCGGGGGCCCCGCGAACACTGAAGCTTTCTTT.

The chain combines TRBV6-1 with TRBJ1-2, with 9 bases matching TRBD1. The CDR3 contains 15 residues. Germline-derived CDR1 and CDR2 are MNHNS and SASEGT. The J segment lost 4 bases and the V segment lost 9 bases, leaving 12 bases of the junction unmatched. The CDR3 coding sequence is TGTGCCAGTGGTTCCCGGACAGGGGCTTTCTATGGCTACACCTTC. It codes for CASGSRTGAFYGYTF.

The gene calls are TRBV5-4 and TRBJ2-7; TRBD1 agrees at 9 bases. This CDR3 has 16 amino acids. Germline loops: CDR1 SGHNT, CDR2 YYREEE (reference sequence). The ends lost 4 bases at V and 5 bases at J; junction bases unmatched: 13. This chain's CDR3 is CASSRAGTGLPNEQYF. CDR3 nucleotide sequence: TGTGCCAGCAGCCGAGCCGGGACAGGGCTTCCCAACGAGCAGTACTTC.

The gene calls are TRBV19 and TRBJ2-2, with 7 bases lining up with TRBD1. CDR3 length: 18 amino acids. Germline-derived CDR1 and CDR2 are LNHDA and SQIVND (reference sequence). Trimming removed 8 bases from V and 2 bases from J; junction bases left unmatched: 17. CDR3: CASAVGQMLLSNTGELFF. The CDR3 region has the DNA TGTGCCAGTGCGGTGGGACAGATGCTGCTGTCTAACACCGGGGAGCTGTTTTTT.

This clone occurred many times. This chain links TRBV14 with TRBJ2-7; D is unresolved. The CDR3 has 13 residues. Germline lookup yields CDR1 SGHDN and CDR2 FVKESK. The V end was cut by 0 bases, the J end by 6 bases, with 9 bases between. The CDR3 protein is CASSQDLETEQYF. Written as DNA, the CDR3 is TGTGCCAGCAGCCAAGATTTGGAGACCGAGCAGTACTTC. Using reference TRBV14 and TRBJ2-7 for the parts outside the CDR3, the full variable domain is EAGVTQFPSHSVIEKGQTVTLRCDPISGHDNLYWYRRVMGKEIKFLLHFVKESKQDESGMPNNRFLAERTGGTYSTLKVQPAELEDSGVYFCASSQDLETEQYFGPGTRLTVT.

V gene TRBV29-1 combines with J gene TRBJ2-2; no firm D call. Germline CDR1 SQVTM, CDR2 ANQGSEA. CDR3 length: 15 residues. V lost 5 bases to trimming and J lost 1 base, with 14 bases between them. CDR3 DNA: TGCAGCGTTCTGAGTCGGGTCGGGAACACCGGGGAGCTGTTTTTT. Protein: CSVLSRVGNTGELFF.

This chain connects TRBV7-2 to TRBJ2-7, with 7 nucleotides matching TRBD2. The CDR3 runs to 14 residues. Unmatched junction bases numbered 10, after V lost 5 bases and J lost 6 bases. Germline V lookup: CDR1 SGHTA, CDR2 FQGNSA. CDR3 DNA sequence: TGTGCCAGCAGCCAACTTGGGCGGGAGAGCGAGCAGTACTTC. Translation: CASSQLGRESEQYF. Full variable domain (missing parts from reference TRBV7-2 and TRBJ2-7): GAGVSQSPSNKVTEKGKDVELRCDPISGHTALYWYRQSLGQGLEFLIYFQGNSAPDKSGLPSDRFSAERTGGSVSTLTIQRTQQEDSAVYLCASSQLGRESEQYFGPGTRLTVT.

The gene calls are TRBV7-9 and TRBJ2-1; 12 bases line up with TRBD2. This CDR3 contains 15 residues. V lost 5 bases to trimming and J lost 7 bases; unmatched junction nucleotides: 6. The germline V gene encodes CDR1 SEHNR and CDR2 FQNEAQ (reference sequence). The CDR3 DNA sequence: TGTGCCAGCAGCCCCCCCGGACTAGCGGGGAATGAGCAGTTCTTC. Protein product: CASSPPGLAGNEQFF. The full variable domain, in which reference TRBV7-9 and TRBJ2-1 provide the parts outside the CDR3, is DTGVSQNPRHKITKRGQNVTFRCDPISEHNRLYWYRQTLGQGPEFLTYFQNEAQLEKSRLLSDRFSAERPKGSFSTLEIQRTEQGDSAMYLCASSPPGLAGNEQFFGPGTRLTVL.

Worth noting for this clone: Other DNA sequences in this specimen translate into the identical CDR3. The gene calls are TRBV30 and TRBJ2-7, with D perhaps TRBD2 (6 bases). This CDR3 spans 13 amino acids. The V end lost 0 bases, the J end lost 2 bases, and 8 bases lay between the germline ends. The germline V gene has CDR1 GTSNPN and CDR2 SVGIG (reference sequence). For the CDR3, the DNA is TGTGCCTGGAGTGTCGGGGGTCCCTACGAGCAGTACTTC. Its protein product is CAWSVGGPYEQYF. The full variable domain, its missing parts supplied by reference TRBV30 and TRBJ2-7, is SQTIHQWPATLVQPVGSPLSLECTVEGTSNPNLYWYRQAAGRGLQLLFYSVGIGQISSEVPQNLSASRPQDRQFILSSKKLLLSDSGFYLCAWSVGGPYEQYFGPGTRLTVT.

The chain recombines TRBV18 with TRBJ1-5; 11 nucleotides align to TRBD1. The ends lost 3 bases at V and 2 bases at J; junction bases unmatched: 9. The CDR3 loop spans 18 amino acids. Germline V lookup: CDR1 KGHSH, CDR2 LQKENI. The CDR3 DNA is TGTGCCAGCTCACCTGGACAGGGGGCAAGGGTAGGCAATCAGCCCCAGCATTTT. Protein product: CASSPGQGARVGNQPQHF.

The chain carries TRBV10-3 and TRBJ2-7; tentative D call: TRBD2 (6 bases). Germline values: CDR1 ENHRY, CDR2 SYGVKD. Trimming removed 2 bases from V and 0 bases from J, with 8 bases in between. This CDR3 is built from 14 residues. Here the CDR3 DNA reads TGTGCCATCAGTGAGGGGGGGTTCTCCTACGAGCAGTACTTC. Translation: CAISEGGFSYEQYF.

The CDR3 region is CASSQSIGGSYNEQFF. CDR3 nucleotide sequence: TGCGCCAGCAGTCAATCGATCGGGGGGTCCTACAATGAGCAGTTCTTC. This rearrangement joins TRBV23-1 to TRBJ2-1; 7 bases line up with TRBD2. TRBV23-1 has ORF status, its function being uncertain. J gave up 1 base and V 0 bases, and 3 bases lay outside the gene matches. The CDR3 length is 16 residues.

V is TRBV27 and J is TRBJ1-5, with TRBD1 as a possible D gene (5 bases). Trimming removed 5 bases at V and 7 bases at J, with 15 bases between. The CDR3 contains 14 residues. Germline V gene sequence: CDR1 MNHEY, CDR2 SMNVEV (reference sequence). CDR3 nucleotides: TGTGCCAGCAGTAAGGGGAGGGGAGGGCAGCCCCAGCATTTT. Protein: CASSKGRGGQPQHF.

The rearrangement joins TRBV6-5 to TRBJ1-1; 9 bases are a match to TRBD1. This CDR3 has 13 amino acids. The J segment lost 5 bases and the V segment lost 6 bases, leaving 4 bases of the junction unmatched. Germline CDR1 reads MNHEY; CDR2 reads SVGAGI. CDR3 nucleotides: TGTGCCAGCAGACAGGGGGCTGGAACTGAAGCTTTCTTT. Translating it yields CASRQGAGTEAFF.

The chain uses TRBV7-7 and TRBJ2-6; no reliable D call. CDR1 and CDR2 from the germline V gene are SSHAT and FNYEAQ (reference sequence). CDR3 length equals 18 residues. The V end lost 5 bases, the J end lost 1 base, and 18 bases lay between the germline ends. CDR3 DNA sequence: TGTGCCAGCAGCCCCTTTAGAACTTCGGCTTCTGGGGCCAACGTCCTGACTTTC. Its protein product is CASSPFRTSASGANVLTF.

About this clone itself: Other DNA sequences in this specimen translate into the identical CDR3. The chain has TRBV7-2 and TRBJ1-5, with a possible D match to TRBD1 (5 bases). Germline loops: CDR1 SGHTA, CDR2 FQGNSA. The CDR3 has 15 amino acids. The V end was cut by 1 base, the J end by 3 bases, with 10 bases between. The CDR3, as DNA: TGTGCCAGCAGCTTAGATGGGGGTTACAATCAGCCCCAGCATTTT. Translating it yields CASSLDGGYNQPQHF.

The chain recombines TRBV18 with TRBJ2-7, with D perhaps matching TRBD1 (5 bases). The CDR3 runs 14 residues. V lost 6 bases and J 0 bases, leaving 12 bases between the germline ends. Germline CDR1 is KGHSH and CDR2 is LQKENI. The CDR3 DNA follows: TGTGCCAGCTCGTCAGGGAAGAGCTCCTACGAGCAGTACTTC. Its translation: CASSSGKSSYEQYF.

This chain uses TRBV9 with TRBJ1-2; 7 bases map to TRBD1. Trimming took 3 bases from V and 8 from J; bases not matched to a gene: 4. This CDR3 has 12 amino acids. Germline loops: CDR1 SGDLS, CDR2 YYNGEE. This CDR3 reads CASSARQGGYTF. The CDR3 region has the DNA TGTGCCAGCAGCGCCAGACAGGGCGGCTACACCTTC.

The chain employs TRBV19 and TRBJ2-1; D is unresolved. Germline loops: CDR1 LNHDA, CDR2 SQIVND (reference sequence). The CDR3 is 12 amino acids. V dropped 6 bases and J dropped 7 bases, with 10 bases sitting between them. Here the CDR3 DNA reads TGTGCCAGTAGCCACTTGGGAAATGAGCAGTTCTTC. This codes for CASSHLGNEQFF.